The rows below give T cell receptor beta chains drawn from one sample of a study of cytotoxic CD8 clonotypes in ibrutinib-treated CLL. The table came from immunoSEQ multiplex PCR; TCRdb's copy has only in-frame clones and leaves some out. The table shows over 200,000 clones, with about four fifths occurring only once. Sequenced here: PBMCs, sampled after 12 months of ibrutinib treatment. These receptors all come from a human donor with chronic lymphocytic leukemia. CDR3s include the opening cysteine and the closing phenylalanine or tryptophan. The D gene is left open where the match is weak. A clone size is listed for some rows: how often the clone was seen (once, few, many), or a class if it is expanded.

TGCAGCGCCCCAGTCAGGGGCTATGGCTACACCTTC,CSAPVRGYGYTF,TRBJ1-2,NA,TRBV29-1,NA
TGTGCCACCAGCAGGGCTAGGTTCGCCGGGGAGCTGTTTTTT,CATSRARFAGELFF,TRBJ2-2,NA,TRBV15,NA
TGCGCCAGCAGCTTGGCGGGCACAGATACGCAGTATTTT,CASSLAGTDTQYF,TRBJ2-3,NA,TRBV5-1,NA
TGTGCCAGCAGTCGGGACCGCTATGGCTACACCTTC,CASSRDRYGYTF,TRBJ1-2,NA,TRBV6-5,NA
TGTGCCAGCAGCTCAGGGACTCCAGAACCCCTCCACTTT,CASSSGTPEPLHF,TRBJ1-6,NA,TRBV9,NA
TGTGCCAGTAGTATGGGGCTTGCAACTAATGAAAAACTGTTTTTT,CASSMGLATNEKLFF,TRBJ1-4,NA,TRBV19,NA
TGTGCCAGCAGCTTAGCGGGCAGGGGATCGGTAACGAATGAAAAACTGTTTTTT,CASSLAGRGSVTNEKLFF,TRBJ1-4,NA,TRBV11-3,NA
TGCGCCAGCCGGGACTTCCTGGATACGCAGTATTTT,CASRDFLDTQYF,TRBJ2-3,NA,TRBV5-1,NA
TGTGCCACCAGCAGATTTCCTCCCTGGGCCTACGAGCAGTACTTC,CATSRFPPWAYEQYF,TRBJ2-7,NA,TRBV15,NA
TGCGCCAGCAGTCCAGGATCAGATACGCAGTATTTT,CASSPGSDTQYF,TRBJ2-3,NA,TRBV10-2,NA
TGCGCCAGCACCCTCCGGGGGATTTTGACCGACGAGCAGTACTTC,CASTLRGILTDEQYF,TRBJ2-7,NA,TRBV5-1,NA
TGTGCCAGTAGCAAGGGGAGCTCTAGCGCCTTGGCCTACGAGCAGTACTTC,CASSKGSSSALAYEQYF,TRBJ2-7,NA,TRBV19,NA
TGTGCCAGCACCCAAGCCCCAGGCGACTATGGCTACACCTTC,CASTQAPGDYGYTF,TRBJ1-2,NA,TRBV6-1,once
TGTGCCAGTACCCCCCCGGGTAGTAATAGCAATCAGCCCCAGCATTTT,CASTPPGSNSNQPQHF,TRBJ1-5,NA,TRBV19,NA
TGCGCCAGCAGCCAAGAGACGGGGTTCTATGGCTACACCTTC,CASSQETGFYGYTF,TRBJ1-2,NA,TRBV4-1,NA
TGCGCCAGCAGCTTGGCCCCGCCACAGGGAAAGGCTTTCTTT,CASSLAPPQGKAFF,TRBJ1-1,NA,TRBV5-1,few
TGCAGCGTTGAACCTAGAAGACAGGGACAAAGTGGCTACACCTTC,CSVEPRRQGQSGYTF,TRBJ1-2,TRBD1,TRBV29-1,NA